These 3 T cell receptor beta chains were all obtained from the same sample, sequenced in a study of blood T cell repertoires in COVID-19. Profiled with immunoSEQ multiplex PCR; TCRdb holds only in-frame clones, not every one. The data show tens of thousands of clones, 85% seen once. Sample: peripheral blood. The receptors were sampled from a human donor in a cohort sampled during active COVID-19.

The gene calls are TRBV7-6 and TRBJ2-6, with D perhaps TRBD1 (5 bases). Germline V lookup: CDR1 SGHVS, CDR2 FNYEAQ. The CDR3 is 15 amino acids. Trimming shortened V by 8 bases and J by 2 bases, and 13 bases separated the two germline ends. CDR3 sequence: CASQLGRAGANVLTF. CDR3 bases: TGTGCCAGCCAGCTGGGCAGGGCTGGGGCCAACGTCCTGACTTTC.

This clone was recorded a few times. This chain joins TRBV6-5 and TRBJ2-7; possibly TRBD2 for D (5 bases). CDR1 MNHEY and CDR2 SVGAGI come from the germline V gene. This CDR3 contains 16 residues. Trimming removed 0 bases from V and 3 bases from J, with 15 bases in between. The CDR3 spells CASSYSQRAEVYEQYF. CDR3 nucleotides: TGTGCCAGCAGTTACTCTCAACGCGCGGAGGTCTACGAGCAGTACTTC.

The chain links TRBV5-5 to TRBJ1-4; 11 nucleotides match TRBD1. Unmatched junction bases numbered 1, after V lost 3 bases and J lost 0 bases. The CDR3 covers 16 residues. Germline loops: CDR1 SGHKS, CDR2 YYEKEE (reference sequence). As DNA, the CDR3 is TGTGCCAGCAGCTGGGGACAGGGGGCAACTAATGAAAAACTGTTTTTT. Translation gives CASSWGQGATNEKLFF.